The 13 T cell receptor beta chains reported below all come from one sample, sequenced in a study of T-cell memory formation after mild COVID-19. From the 5' RACE reads, TCRdb called clonotypes with MiXCR, one entry per CDR3 protein. This sample has 100,000 or so distinct CDR3 sequences, with 11% found just once. The specimen was PBMCs or a T cell subset sorted from them (not recorded which). The receptors here all came from a man aged 18 to 30 who had mild COVID-19 (a few samples of this study predate the infection). Cell type and time point are not known.

CDR3: CASSPPRNGPDHETQYF. In DNA, the CDR3 is TGCGCCAGCAGCCCGCCCCGAAACGGACCCGATCATGAGACCCAGTACTTC. This chain connects TRBV5-1 to TRBJ2-5; D gene unclear. Trimming stripped 4 bases from V and 5 bases from J, with 24 bases between. The CDR3 is made up of 17 amino acids. Germline values: CDR1 SGHRS, CDR2 YFSETQ.

This clonotype was observed many times. This chain uses TRBV20-1 with TRBJ2-7; the D gene could be TRBD1 or TRBD2 (5 bases each). Germline values: CDR1 DFQATT, CDR2 SNEGSKA (reference sequence). V lost 4 bases, J lost 7 bases, and 26 bases lay in between. This CDR3 comprises 16 residues. The CDR3 here is CSAMGERWGSLREQYF. The CDR3 DNA sequence: TGCAGTGCTATGGGGGAACGTTGGGGATCTCTACGTGAGCAGTACTTC.

V gene TRBV3-1 combines with J gene TRBJ2-3; 9 bases agree with TRBD1. The CDR3 extends over 17 amino acids. With V trimmed by 0 bases and J by 3 bases, 7 bases remained unmatched. The germline V gene encodes CDR1 LGHDT and CDR2 YNNKEL (reference sequence). The CDR3 here is CASSQDFGQGRTDTQYF. Written as DNA, the CDR3 is TGTGCCAGCAGCCAAGATTTTGGACAGGGGAGAACAGATACGCAGTATTTT.

This clonotype was observed at least ten times. J is TRBJ2-7 and V is TRBV7-2; D ambiguous. Germline V gene sequence: CDR1 SGHTA, CDR2 FQGNSA. The CDR3 is 12 amino acids. The ends were cut back, 5 bases at V and 2 bases at J, with 7 bases in the middle. Here the CDR3 DNA reads TGTGCCAGCAGCCCCGACCCCTACGAGCAGTACTTC. Translation: CASSPDPYEQYF.

V usage is TRBV29-1 and J usage is TRBJ2-3, with D perhaps matching TRBD2 (6 bases). The CDR3 contains 14 residues. Trimming shortened V by 2 bases and J by 2 bases, and 11 bases separated the two germline ends. CDR1 is SQVTM and CDR2 is ANQGSEA in the germline V gene. CDR3 DNA: TGCAGCGTTGAAAGGACTACCTTCACAGATACGCAGTATTTT. This sequence encodes CSVERTTFTDTQYF.

This clonotype was detected only a few times. This sequence joins TRBV4-1 and TRBJ2-3; 14 positions match TRBD2. Per the germline V gene, CDR1 is MGHRA and CDR2 is YSYEKL. V trimming: 1 base; J trimming: 0 bases; junction bases outside the gene matches: 3. The CDR3 has 18 amino acids. CDR3 sequence reads: CASSQGTSGGLSTDTQYF. CDR3 sequence (DNA): TGCGCCAGCAGCCAAGGGACTAGCGGGGGGCTTAGCACAGATACGCAGTATTTT.

There are a few counts of this clonotype. The V call is TRBV7-9, the J call TRBJ2-7; D unresolved. Germline CDR1 SEHNR, CDR2 FQNEAQ (reference sequence). This CDR3 spans 12 amino acids. Trimming removed 1 base from V and 6 bases from J, with 7 bases in between. CDR3 region: CASSLGSFEQYF. The CDR3 DNA is TGTGCCAGCAGCTTAGGGTCTTTCGAGCAGTACTTC.

In this sample, this clonotype turned up many times. This chain joins TRBV6-4 and TRBJ2-1; 8 nucleotides agree with TRBD2. Trimming at V came to 3 bases and at J to 9 bases, leaving 10 bases not matched to a gene. Germline V gene data show CDR1 as MRHNA and CDR2 as SNTAGT. The CDR3 runs 15 residues. CDR3 loop: CASSEDVAGSSEQFF. DNA for the CDR3: TGTGCCAGCAGTGAAGATGTAGCGGGGTCGAGTGAGCAGTTCTTC.

The chain has TRBV7-9 and TRBJ2-7; D remains unclear. The CDR3 extends over 13 amino acids. The V end lost 1 base, the J end lost 3 bases, and 7 bases lay between the germline ends. The germline V gene encodes CDR1 SEHNR and CDR2 FQNEAQ (reference sequence). The DNA for the CDR3 is TGTGCCAGCAGCTTAGATCCGGGCTACGAGCAGTACGTC. Translation gives CASSLDPGYEQYV.

This clonotype came up a few times. The chain employs TRBV4-1 and TRBJ2-7; maybe TRBD2 (5 bases). The CDR3 consists of 16 residues. Trimming removed 4 bases at V and 1 base at J, with 17 bases between. Germline V CDR1 and CDR2: MGHRA, YSYEKL. CDR3 loop: CASSLGGAGNSYEQYF. The CDR3 DNA is TGCGCCAGCAGCCTCGGTGGTGCCGGGAATTCCTACGAGCAGTACTTC.

In this sample, this clonotype turned up a few times. The V call is TRBV5-1, the J call TRBJ1-2; D is perhaps TRBD1 (6 bases). Germline V gene lookup returns CDR1 SGHRS and CDR2 YFSETQ. The CDR3 contains 14 residues. The V end lost 3 bases, the J end lost 4 bases, and 13 bases lay between the germline ends. CDR3 in DNA: TGCGCCAGCAGCTCCCGGGACACCTTCTATGGCTACACCTTC. Protein sequence: CASSSRDTFYGYTF.

This clonotype was detected a few times. The V and J genes are TRBV5-4 and TRBJ2-5, with D perhaps given as TRBD1 or TRBD2 (5 bases each). CDR3 size: 14 residues. Germline V gene sequence: CDR1 SGHNT, CDR2 YYREEE (reference sequence). V lost 6 bases and J lost 4, with 16 bases in between. The CDR3: CASTLFGGRETQYF. The CDR3 DNA follows: TGTGCCAGCACCCTCTTTGGGGGACGAGAGACCCAGTACTTC.

Only a few counts were recorded for this clonotype. This chain joins TRBV4-3 and TRBJ1-1; the D is unclear. This CDR3 has 17 amino acids. Germline V gene sequence: CDR1 LGHNA, CDR2 YSLEER. V was cut by 0 bases and J by 0 bases, with 14 bases left in between. The CDR3: CASSQDYFRNVNTEAFF. CDR3 in DNA: TGCGCCAGCAGCCAAGATTACTTTAGAAACGTGAACACTGAAGCTTTCTTT.